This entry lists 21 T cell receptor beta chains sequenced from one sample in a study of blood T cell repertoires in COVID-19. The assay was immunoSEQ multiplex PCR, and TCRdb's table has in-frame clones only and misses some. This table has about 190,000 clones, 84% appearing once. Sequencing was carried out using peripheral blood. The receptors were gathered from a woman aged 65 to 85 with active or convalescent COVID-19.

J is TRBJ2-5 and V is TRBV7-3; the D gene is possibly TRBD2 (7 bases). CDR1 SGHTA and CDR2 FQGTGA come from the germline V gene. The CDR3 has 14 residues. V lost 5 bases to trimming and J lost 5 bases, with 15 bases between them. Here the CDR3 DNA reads TGTGCCAGCAGCCCCGCGGGGGCGGGTGAGACCCAGTACTTC. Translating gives CASSPAGAGETQYF.

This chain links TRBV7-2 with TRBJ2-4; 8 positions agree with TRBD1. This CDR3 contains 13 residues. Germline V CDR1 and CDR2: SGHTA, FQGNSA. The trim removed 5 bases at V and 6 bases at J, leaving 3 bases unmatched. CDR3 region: CASSSGQGNIQYF. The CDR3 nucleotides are TGTGCCAGCAGCAGCGGACAGGGAAACATTCAGTACTTC.

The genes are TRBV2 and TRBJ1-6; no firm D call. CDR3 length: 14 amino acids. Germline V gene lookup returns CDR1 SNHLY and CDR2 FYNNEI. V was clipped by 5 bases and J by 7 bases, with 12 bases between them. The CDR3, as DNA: TGTGCCAGCAGTTGGGAGAGAGCCAATTCACCCCTCCACTTT. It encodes CASSWERANSPLHF.

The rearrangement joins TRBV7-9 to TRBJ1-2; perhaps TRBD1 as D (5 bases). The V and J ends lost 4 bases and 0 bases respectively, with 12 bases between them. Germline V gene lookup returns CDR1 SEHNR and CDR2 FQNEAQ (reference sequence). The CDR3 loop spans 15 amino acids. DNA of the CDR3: TGTGCCAGCAGCTACCCGGGACTGACTAACTATGGCTACACCTTC. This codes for CASSYPGLTNYGYTF.

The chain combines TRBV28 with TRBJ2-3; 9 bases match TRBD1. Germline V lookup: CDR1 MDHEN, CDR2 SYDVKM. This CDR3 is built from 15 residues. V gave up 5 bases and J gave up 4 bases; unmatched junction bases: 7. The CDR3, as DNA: TGTGCCAGCAGTAGTCCGGGACAGGGATCAGATACGCAGTATTTT. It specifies CASSSPGQGSDTQYF. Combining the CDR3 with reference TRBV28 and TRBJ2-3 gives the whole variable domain DVKVTQSSRYLVKRTGEKVFLECVQDMDHENMFWYRQDPGLGLRLIYFSYDVKMKEKGDIPEGYSVSREKKERFSLILESASTNQTSMYLCASSSPGQGSDTQYFGPGTRLTVL.

In nucleotides, the CDR3 is TGTGCCAGCAGCTTAATATTAGCGGGATTCCAAGAGACCCAGTACTTC. The encoded protein is CASSLILAGFQETQYF. The chain carries TRBV7-9 and TRBJ2-5, with 8 nucleotides matching TRBD2. Germline trimming cut 2 bases from V and 1 base from J; bases unmatched to any gene: 6. The germline V gene has CDR1 SEHNR and CDR2 FQNEAQ (reference sequence). The CDR3 totals 16 residues.

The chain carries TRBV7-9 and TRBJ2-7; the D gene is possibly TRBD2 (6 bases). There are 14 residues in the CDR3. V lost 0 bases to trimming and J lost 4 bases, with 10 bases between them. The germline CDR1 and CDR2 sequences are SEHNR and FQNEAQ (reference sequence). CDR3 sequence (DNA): TGTGCCAGCAGCTTAGCTAGCGGAGGGTACGAGCAGTACTTC. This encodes CASSLASGGYEQYF.

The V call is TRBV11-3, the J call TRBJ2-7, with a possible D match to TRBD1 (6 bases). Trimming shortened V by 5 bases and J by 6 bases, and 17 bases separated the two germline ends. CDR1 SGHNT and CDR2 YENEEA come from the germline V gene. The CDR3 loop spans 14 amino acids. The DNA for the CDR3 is TGTGCCAGCAGCCCACAGGGACCCCGCGGCGAGCAGTACTTC. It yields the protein CASSPQGPRGEQYF. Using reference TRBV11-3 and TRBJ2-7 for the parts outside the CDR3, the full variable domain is EAGVVQSPRYKIIEKKQPVAFWCNPISGHNTLYWYLQNLGQGPELLIRYENEEAVDDSQLPKDRFSAERLKGVDSTLKIQPAELGDSAVYLCASSPQGPRGEQYFGPGTRLTVT.

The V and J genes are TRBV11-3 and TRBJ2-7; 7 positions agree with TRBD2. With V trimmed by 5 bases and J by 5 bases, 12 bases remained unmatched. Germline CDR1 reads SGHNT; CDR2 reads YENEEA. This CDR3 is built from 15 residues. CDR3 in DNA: TGTGCCAGCAGCCAATTACGCGGGAGAATGAACGAGCAGTACTTC. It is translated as CASSQLRGRMNEQYF. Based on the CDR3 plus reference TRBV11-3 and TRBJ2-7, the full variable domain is EAGVVQSPRYKIIEKKQPVAFWCNPISGHNTLYWYLQNLGQGPELLIRYENEEAVDDSQLPKDRFSAERLKGVDSTLKIQPAELGDSAVYLCASSQLRGRMNEQYFGPGTRLTVT.

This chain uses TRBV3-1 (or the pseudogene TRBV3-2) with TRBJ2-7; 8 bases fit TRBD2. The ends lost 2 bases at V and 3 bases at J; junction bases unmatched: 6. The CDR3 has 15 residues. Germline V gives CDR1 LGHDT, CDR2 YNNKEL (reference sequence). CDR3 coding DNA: TGTGCCAGCAGCCAAACCGGGACTAGTCTCTACGAGCAGTACTTC. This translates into CASSQTGTSLYEQYF.

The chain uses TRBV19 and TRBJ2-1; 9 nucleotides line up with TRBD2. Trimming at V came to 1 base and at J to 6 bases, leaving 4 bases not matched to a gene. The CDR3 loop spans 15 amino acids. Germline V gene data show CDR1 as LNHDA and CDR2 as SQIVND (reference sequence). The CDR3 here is CASSIVSSGINEQFF. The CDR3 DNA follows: TGTGCCAGTAGTATAGTGTCTAGCGGGATCAATGAGCAGTTCTTC.

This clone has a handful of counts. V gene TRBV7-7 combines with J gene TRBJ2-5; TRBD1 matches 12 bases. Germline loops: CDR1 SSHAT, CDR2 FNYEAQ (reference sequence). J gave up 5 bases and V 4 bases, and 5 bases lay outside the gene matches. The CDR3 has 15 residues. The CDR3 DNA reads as TGTGCCAGCAGCTCGGGACAGGGGGCTCGGGAGACCCAGTACTTC. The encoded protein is CASSSGQGARETQYF.

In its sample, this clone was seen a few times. This CDR3 reads CASSKDRAYEQYF. CDR3 nucleotide sequence: TGTGCCAGTAGTAAGGACAGGGCGTACGAGCAGTACTTC. The J gene is TRBJ2-7, the V gene TRBV19; 8 bases agree with TRBD1. The CDR3 totals 13 residues. Germline CDR1 reads LNHDA; CDR2 reads SQIVND (reference sequence). V trimming: 4 bases; J trimming: 4 bases; junction bases outside the gene matches: 3.

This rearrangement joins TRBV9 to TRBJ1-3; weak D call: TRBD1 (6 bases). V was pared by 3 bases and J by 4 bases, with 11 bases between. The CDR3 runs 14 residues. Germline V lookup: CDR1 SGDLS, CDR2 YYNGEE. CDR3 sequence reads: CASSATGLGNTIYF. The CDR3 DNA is TGTGCCAGCAGCGCAACAGGGTTAGGAAACACCATATATTTT. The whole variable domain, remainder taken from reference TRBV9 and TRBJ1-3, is DSGVTQTPKHLITATGQRVTLRCSPRSGDLSVYWYQQSLDQGLQFLIQYYNGEERAKGNILERFSAQQFPDLHSELNLSSLELGDSALYFCASSATGLGNTIYFGEGSWLTVV.

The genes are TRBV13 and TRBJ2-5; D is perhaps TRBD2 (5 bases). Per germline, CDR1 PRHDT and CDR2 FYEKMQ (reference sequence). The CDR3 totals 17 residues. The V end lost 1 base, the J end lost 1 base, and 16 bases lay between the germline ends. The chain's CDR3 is CASSLARKTSSQETQYF. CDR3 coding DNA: TGTGCCAGCAGCTTAGCCCGAAAAACTAGTTCCCAAGAGACCCAGTACTTC.

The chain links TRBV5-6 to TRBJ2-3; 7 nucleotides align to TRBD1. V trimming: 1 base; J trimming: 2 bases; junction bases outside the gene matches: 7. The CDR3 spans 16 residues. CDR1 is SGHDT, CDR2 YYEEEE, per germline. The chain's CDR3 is CASSLFGTATTDTQYF. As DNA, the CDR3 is TGTGCCAGCAGCTTGTTTGGGACAGCAACCACAGATACGCAGTATTTT.

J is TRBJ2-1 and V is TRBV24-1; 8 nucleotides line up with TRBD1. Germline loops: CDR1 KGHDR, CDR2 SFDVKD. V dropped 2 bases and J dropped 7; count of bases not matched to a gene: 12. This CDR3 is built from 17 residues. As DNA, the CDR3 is TGTGCCACCAGTGATTCCCCGGGACGGGACAGGTATAATGAGCAGTTCTTC. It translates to CATSDSPGRDRYNEQFF.

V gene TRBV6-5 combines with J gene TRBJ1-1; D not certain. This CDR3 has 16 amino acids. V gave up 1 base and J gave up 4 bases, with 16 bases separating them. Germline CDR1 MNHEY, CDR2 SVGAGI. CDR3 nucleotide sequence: TGTGCCAGCAGTTACTTGAAGAGAGGGTCTGGCACTGAAGCTTTCTTT. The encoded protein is CASSYLKRGSGTEAFF.

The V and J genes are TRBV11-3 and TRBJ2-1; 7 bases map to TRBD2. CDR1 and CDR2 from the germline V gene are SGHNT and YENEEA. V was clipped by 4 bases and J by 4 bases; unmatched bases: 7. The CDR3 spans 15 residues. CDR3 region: CASSSSLAEYNEQFF. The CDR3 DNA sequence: TGTGCCAGCAGCTCTAGCCTAGCGGAATACAATGAGCAGTTCTTC.

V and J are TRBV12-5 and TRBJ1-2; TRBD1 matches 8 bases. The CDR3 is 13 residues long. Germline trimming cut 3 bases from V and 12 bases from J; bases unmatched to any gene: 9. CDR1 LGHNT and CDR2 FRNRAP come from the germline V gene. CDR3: CASGLGQGARHTF. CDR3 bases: TGTGCTAGTGGTTTAGGGCAGGGGGCTAGGCACACCTTC. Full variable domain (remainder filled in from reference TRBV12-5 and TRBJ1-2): DARVTQTPRHKVTEMGQEVTMRCQPILGHNTVFWYRQTMMQGLELLAYFRNRAPLDDSGMPKDRFSAEMPDATLATLKIQPSEPRDSAVYFCASGLGQGARHTFGSGTRLTVV.

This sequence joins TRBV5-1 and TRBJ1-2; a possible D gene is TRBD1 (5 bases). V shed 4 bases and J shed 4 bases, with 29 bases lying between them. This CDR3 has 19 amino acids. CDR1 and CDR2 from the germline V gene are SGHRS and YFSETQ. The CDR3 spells CASSLGMGGTNLPGYGYTF. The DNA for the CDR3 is TGCGCCAGCAGCCTGGGGATGGGGGGTACTAACTTACCTGGCTATGGCTACACCTTC. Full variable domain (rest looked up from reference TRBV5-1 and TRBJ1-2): KAGVTQTPRYLIKTRGQQVTLSCSPISGHRSVSWYQQTPGQGLQFLFEYFSETQRNKGNFPGRFSGRQFSNSRSEMNVSTLELGDSALYLCASSLGMGGTNLPGYGYTFGSGTRLTVV.